This note documents a single T cell receptor (beta chain) sequence. Its antigen is still unknown. Germline loops: CDR1 MNHGY, CDR2 SVAAGI. This CDR3 comprises 14 residues. V was shortened by 2 bases and J by 9 bases, with 17 bases between the two germline ends. Here immunoSEQ multiplex PCR was the method, and the copy in TCRdb shows in-frame clones only, minus some. The table has some 550,000 clones, approximately 97% seen once. This specimen belongs to a study of shared clonotypes between healthy human individuals. Study results and limitations: Non-shared clonotypes displayed generation probabilities falling below those of clonotypes present in all four donors. Memory subsets generally showed smaller estimated richness than naive subsets did. What rarefaction showed was incomplete sorted-subset sequencing despite large depth.

Specimen: naive CD4+ T cells sorted from blood. Subset defined: CD45RA+ positively selected. The clonotype comes from a woman in her twenties or thirties in good health. This rearrangement joins TRBV6-9 to TRBJ2-7; TRBD2 might be the D (5 bases). As DNA, the CDR3 is TGTGCCAGCAGTTATCGGACTGGCTACGATCGGCAGTACTTC. This gives the protein CASSYRTGYDRQYF.